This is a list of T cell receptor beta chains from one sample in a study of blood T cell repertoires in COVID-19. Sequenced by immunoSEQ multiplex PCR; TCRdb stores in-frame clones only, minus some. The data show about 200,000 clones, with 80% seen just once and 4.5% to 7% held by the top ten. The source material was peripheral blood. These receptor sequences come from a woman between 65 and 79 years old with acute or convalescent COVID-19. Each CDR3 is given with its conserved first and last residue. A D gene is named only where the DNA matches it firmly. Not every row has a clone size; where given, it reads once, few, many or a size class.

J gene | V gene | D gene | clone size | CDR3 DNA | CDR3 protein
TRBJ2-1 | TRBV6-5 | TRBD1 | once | TGTGCCAGCACCTCACAGGGGGGCGATGAGCAGTTCTTC | CASTSQGGDEQFF
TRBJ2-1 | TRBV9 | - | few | TGTGCCAGCACCCCAACGAGGGAGAGCTACAATGAGCAGTTCTTC | CASTPTRESYNEQFF
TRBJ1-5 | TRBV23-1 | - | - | TGCGCCAGCAGTCAATCGGAGGAGAGAGAGGACAATCAGCCCCAGCATTTT | CASSQSEEREDNQPQHF
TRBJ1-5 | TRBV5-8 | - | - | TGTGCCAGCAGCTTGGGTTTCGATCAGCCCCAGCATTTT | CASSLGFDQPQHF
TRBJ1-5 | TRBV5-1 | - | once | TGCGCCAGCAGCCCCGGCGGGGGCAATCAGCCCCAGCATTTT | CASSPGGGNQPQHF
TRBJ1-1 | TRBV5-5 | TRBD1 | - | TGTGCCAGCACCCCGAGGACAGGGGAGGATACTGAAGCTTTCTTT | CASTPRTGEDTEAFF
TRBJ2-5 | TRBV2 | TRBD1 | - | TGTGCCAGCAGAAGACAGGGAGTTGAGACCCAGTACTTC | CASRRQGVETQYF
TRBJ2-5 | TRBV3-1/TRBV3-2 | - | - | TGTGCCAGCAGCCAGGGACTCATGCAAGAGACCCAGTACTTC | CASSQGLMQETQYF
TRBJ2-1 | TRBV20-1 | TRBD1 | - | TGCAGTGCTAGTGCGTCAGGGGGAACTGGAGATAATGAGCAGTTCTTC | CSASASGGTGDNEQFF
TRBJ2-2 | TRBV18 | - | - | TGTGCCAGCTCACGCGGGAAGGACACCGGGGAGCTGTTTTTT | CASSRGKDTGELFF
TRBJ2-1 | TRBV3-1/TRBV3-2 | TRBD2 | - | TGTGCCAGCAGCCAGGGACTAGCGGGAGGGAATGAGCAGTTCTTC | CASSQGLAGGNEQFF
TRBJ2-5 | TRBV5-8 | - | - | TGTGCCAGCAGCCCTACAGGGCCCGGAGAGACCCAGTACTTC | CASSPTGPGETQYF
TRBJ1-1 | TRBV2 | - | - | TGTGCCAGCAGTGAAGGCAGGGCGAACACTGAAGCTTTCTTT | CASSEGRANTEAFF
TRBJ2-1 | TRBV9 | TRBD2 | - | TGTGCCAGCAGCCCTAGCGGGAGAGGCAATGAGCAGTTCTTC | CASSPSGRGNEQFF
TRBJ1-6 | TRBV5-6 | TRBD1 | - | TGTGCCAGCAGCGCCGACAGGGGCTCCTATAATTCACCCCTCCACTTT | CASSADRGSYNSPLHF
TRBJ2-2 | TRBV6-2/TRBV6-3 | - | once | TGTGCCAGCAGTTACCAGACTAGACACGGGGAGCTGTTTTTT | CASSYQTRHGELFF
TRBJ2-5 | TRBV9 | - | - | TGTGCCAGCAGCGTAGATAGCGTAAGAGAGACCCAGTACTTC | CASSVDSVRETQYF
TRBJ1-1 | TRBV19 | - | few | TGTGCCAGTAGTATGAATGAGATGAACGGTGAAGCTTTCTTT | CASSMNEMNGEAFF
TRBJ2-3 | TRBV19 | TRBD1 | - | TGTGCCAGTAGTATAAGTGCTGGGACAGGGGGCACAGATACGCAGTATTTT | CASSISAGTGGTDTQYF
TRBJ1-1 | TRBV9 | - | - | TGTGCCAGCAGCGTAGAACAGGGGAACACTGAAGCTTTCTTT | CASSVEQGNTEAFF
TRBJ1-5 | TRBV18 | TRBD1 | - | TGTGCCAGCTCAGCGCAGGGGGCTGGGAATAGCAATCAGCCCCAGCATTTT | CASSAQGAGNSNQPQHF
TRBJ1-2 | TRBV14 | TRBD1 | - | TGTGCCAGCAGCCGGACAGGGGGAGCTAACTATGGCTACACCTTC | CASSRTGGANYGYTF
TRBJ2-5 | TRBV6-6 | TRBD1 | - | TGTGCCAGCAGTTACGTCACTGGGACAGTCCAAGAGACCCAGTACTTC | CASSYVTGTVQETQYF
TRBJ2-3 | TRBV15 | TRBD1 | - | TGTGCCACCAGCAGGGACAGGGGAAAAGGAGATACGCAGTATTTT | CATSRDRGKGDTQYF
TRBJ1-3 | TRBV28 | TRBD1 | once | TGTGCCGGTCGGACAGGGAGCTCTGGAAACACCATATATTTT | CAGRTGSSGNTIYF
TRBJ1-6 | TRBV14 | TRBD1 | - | TGTGCCAGCAGCCAATGCGGGACAGATAATTCACCCCTCCACTTT | CASSQCGTDNSPLHF
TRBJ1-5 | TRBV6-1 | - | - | TGTGCCAGCAGTGAAGAGTCGACAGGTTTCTATAGCAATCAGCCCCAGCATTTT | CASSEESTGFYSNQPQHF
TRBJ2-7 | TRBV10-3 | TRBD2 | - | TGTGCCATCAGGGGAGGACTAGCGGGAGATTACGAGCAGTACTTC | CAIRGGLAGDYEQYF
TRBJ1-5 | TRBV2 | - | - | TGTGCCAGCAGTGTCAGGGTGGGGAATCAGCCCCAGCATTTT | CASSVRVGNQPQHF
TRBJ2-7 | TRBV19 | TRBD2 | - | TGTGCCAGTAGTATCTCCGGGGGCGGGGGGTACGAGCAGTACTTC | CASSISGGGGYEQYF
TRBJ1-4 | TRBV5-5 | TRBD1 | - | TGTGCCAGCAGCTTCCTAAAGACAGGGGGCGAGGAAAAACTGTTTTTT | CASSFLKTGGEEKLFF
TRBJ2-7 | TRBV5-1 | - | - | TGCGCCAGCAGCTTGGCGGGGCAGGGGAGAGGTTACGAGCAGTACTTC | CASSLAGQGRGYEQYF
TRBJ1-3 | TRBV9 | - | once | TGTGCCAGCAGCGTAGGGCAGGGCCTCTATGGAAACACCATATATTTT | CASSVGQGLYGNTIYF
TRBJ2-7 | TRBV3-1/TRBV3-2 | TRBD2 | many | TGTGCCAGCAGCCAGGCGGGAGGGGCGTACGAGCAGTACTTC | CASSQAGGAYEQYF
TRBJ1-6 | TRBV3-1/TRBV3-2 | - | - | TGTGCCAGCAGCCAAGGCCTGAGACAGCCTTATTCACCCCTCCACTTT | CASSQGLRQPYSPLHF
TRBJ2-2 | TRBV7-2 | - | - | TGTGCCAGCAGGCCTACAGGGTCCCCCGGGGAGCTGTTTTTT | CASRPTGSPGELFF
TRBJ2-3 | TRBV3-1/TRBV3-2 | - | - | TGTGCCAGCAGCCAAGGAGGCACAGATACGCAGTATTTT | CASSQGGTDTQYF
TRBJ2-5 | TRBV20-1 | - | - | TGCAGTGCTAGCAAAGAGACCCAGTACTTC | CSASKETQYF
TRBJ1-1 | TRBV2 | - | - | TGTGCCAGCAGTGAATTTCCCCGGGAAGCTTTCTTT | CASSEFPREAFF
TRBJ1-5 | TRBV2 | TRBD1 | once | TGTGCCAGCAGGGCCGGGACAGGGGATTTTCAGCCCCAGCATTTT | CASRAGTGDFQPQHF
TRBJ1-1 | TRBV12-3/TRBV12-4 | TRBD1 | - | TGTGCCAGCAGTTTAGGGACAGGGAAAGCTTTCTTT | CASSLGTGKAFF
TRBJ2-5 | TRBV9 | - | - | TGTGCCAGCAGCGTAGGGGTTGGTGGCGGCCAAGAGACCCAGTACTTC | CASSVGVGGGQETQYF